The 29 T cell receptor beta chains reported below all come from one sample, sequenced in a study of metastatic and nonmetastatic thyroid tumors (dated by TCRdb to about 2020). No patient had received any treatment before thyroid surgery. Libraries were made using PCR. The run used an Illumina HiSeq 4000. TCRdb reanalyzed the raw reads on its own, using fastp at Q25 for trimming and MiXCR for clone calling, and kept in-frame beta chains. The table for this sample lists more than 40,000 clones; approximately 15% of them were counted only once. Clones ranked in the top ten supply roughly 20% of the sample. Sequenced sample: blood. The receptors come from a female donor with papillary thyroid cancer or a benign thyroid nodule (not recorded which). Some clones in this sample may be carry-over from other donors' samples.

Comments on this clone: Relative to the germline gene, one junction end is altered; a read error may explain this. CDR3 in amino acids: CASSDSLGYEQYF. CDR3 in DNA: TGTGCCAGCAGTGACTCCTTAGGGTACGAGCAGTACTTC. The rearrangement links TRBV6-5 to TRBJ2-7; D ambiguous. The CDR3 is 13 amino acids. Per germline, CDR1 MNHEY and CDR2 SVGAGI.

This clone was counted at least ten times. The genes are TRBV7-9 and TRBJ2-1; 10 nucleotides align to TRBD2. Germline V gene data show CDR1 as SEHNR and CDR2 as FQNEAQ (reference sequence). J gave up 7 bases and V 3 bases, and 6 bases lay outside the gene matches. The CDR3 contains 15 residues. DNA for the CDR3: TGTGCCAGCAGCTTCGGGTCTAGCGGGAGTAATGAGCAGTTCTTC. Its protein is CASSFGSSGSNEQFF.

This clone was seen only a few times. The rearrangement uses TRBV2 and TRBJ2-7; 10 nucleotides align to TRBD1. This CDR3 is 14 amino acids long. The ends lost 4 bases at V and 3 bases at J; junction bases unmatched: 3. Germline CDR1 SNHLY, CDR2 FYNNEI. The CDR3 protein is CASSVGQGIYEQYF. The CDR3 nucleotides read TGTGCCAGCAGTGTGGGACAGGGGATCTACGAGCAGTACTTC.

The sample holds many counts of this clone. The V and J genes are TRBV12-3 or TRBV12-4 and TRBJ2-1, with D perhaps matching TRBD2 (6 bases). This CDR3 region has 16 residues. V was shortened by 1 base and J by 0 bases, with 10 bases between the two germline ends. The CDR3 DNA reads TGTGCCAGCAGTTTAGGGGGGAGGAGCTCCTACAATGAGCAGTTCTTC. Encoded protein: CASSLGGRSSYNEQFF.

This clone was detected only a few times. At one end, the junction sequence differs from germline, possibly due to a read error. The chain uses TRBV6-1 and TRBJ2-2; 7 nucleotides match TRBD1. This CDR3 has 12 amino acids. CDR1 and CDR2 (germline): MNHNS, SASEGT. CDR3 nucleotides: TGTGTCAGCAAGACAGGGACCGGGGATCTGTTTTTT. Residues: CVSKTGTGDLFF.

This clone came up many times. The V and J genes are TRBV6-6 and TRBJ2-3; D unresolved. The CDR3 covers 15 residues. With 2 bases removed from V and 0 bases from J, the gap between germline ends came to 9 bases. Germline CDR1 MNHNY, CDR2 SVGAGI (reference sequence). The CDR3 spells CASSYGQPSTDTQYF. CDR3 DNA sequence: TGTGCCAGCAGTTACGGGCAGCCGAGCACAGATACGCAGTATTTT.

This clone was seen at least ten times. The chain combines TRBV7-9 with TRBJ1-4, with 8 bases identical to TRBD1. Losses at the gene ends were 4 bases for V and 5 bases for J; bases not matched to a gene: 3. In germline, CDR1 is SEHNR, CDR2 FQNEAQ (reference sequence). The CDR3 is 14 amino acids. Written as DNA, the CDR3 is TGTGCCAGCAGCTCCTGGACAGGGAATGAAAAACTGTTTTTT. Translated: CASSSWTGNEKLFF.

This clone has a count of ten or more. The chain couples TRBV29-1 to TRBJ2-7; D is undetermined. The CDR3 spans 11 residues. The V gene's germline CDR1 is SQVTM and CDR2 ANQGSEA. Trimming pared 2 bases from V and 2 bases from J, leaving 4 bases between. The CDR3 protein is CSVESAYEQYF. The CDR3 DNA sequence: TGCAGCGTTGAATCTGCCTACGAGCAGTACTTC.

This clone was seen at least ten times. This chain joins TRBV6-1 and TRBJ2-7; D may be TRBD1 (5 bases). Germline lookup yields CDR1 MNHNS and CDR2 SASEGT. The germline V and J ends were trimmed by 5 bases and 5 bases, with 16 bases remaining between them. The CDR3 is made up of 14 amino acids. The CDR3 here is CASSLTEYPHEQYF. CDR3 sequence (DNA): TGTGCCAGCAGTCTGACAGAATACCCTCACGAGCAGTACTTC.

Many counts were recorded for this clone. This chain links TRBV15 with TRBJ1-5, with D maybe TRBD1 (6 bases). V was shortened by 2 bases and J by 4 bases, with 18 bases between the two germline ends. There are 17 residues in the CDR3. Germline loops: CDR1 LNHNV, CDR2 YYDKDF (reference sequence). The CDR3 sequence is CATSRFRDNGANQPQHF. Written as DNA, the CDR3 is TGTGCCACCAGCAGATTCCGGGACAATGGGGCAAATCAGCCCCAGCATTTT.

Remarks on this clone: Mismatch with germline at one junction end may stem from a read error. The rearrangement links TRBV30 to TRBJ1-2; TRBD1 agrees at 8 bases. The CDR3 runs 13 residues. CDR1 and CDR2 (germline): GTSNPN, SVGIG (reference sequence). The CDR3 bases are TGTGCCGCCCGACAGGGGAGAAGCTATTGCTACACATTC. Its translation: CAARQGRSYCYTF.

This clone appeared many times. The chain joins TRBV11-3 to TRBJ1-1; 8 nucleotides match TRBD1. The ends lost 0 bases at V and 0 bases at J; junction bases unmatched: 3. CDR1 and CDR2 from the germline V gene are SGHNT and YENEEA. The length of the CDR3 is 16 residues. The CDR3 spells CASSLETGAMNTEAFF. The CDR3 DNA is TGTGCCAGCAGCTTAGAGACAGGGGCGATGAACACTGAAGCTTTCTTT.

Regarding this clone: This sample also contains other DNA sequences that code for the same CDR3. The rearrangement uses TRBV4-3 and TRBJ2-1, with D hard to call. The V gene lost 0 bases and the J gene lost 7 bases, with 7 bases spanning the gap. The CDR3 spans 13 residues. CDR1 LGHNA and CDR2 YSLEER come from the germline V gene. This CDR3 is CASSQDGDNEQFF. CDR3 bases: TGCGCCAGCAGCCAAGATGGTGATAATGAGCAGTTCTTC.

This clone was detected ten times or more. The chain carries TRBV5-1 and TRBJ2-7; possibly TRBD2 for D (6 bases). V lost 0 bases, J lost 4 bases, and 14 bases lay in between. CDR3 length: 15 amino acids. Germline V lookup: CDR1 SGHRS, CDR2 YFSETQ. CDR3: CASSLAKGGTYEQYF. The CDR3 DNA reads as TGCGCCAGCAGCTTGGCCAAAGGAGGGACTTACGAGCAGTACTTC.

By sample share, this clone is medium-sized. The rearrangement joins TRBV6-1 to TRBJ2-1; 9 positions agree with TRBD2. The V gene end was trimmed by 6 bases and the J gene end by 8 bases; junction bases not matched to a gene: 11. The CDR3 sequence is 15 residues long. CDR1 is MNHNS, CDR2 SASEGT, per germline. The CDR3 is CASRVHSGSVDEQFF. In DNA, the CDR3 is TGTGCCAGCAGGGTCCATAGCGGGAGTGTCGATGAGCAGTTCTTC.

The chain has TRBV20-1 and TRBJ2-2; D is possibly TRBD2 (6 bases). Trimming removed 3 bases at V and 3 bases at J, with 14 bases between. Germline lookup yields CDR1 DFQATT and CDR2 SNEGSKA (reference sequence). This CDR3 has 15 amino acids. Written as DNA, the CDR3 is TGCAGTGCTAGGCTGGCGGGGCGGGACACCGGGGAGCTGTTTTTT. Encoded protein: CSARLAGRDTGELFF.

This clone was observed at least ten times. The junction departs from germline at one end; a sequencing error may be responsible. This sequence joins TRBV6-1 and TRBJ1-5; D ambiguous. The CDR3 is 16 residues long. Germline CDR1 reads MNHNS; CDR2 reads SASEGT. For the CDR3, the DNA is TGTGTCAGCAGTGAAGTGGCAGGCGAGGGCAATCAGCCCCAGCATTTT. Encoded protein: CVSSEVAGEGNQPQHF.

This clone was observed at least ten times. The CDR3 loop reads CASSPSSQGTGELFF. The CDR3 nucleotides read TGTGCCAGCAGCCCCAGTAGCCAGGGCACCGGGGAGCTGTTTTTT. The rearrangement links TRBV3-1 to TRBJ2-2; possible D gene TRBD1, 5 bases. This CDR3 is built from 15 residues. Deletions cut 4 bases from V and 4 bases from J, with 13 bases between. Germline values: CDR1 LGHDT, CDR2 YNNKEL (reference sequence).

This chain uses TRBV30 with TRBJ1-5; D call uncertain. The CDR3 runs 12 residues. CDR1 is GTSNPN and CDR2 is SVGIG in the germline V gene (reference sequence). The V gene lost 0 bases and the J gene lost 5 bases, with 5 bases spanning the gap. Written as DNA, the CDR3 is TGTGCCTGGAGTGTAAACGATCAGCCCCAGCATTTT. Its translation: CAWSVNDQPQHF.

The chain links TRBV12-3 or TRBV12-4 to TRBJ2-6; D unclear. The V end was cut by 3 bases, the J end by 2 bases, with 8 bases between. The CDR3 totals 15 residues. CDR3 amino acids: CASSFWQAGANVLTF. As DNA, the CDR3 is TGTGCCAGCAGTTTCTGGCAGGCTGGGGCCAACGTCCTGACTTTC.

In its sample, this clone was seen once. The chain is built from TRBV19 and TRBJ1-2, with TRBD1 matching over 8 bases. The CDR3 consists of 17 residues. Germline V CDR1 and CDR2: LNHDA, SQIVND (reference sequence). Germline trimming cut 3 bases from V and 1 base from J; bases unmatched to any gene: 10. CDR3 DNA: TGTGCCAGTAGTATTATTCTCCCGACAGGGGATAACTATGGCTACACCTTC. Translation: CASSIILPTGDNYGYTF. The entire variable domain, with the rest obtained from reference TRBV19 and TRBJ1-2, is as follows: DGGITQSPKYLFRKEGQNVTLSCEQNLNHDAMYWYRQDPGQGLRLIYYSQIVNDFQKGDIAEGYSVSREKKESFPLTVTSAQKNPTAFYLCASSIILPTGDNYGYTFGSGTRLTVV.

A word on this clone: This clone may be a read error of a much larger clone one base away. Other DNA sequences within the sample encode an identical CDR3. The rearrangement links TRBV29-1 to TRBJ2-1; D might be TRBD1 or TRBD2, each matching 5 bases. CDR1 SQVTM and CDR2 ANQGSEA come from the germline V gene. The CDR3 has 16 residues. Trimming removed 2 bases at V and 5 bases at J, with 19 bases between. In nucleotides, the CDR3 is TGCAGCGTTGAAAATTCTGGGCAGTGGGACCACAATGAGCAGTTCTTC. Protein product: CSVENSGQWDHNEQFF.

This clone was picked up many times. The CDR3 DNA reads as TGTGCCAGCAGTTGGGACAGGGGGCGTGAGGGAAACACCATATATTTT. This sequence encodes CASSWDRGREGNTIYF. The chain is built from TRBV6-1 and TRBJ1-3, with 12 bases identical to TRBD1. V shed 5 bases and J 4 bases; nucleotides not matched to a gene: 6. The CDR3 runs 16 residues. Germline V lookup: CDR1 MNHNS, CDR2 SASEGT.

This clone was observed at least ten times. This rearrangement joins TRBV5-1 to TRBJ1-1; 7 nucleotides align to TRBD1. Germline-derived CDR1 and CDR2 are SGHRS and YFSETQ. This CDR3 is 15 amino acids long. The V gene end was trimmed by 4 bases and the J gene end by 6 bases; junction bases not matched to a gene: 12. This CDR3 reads CASSPAGGYGAEAFF. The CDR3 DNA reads TGCGCCAGCAGCCCCGCAGGGGGGTATGGGGCTGAAGCTTTCTTT.

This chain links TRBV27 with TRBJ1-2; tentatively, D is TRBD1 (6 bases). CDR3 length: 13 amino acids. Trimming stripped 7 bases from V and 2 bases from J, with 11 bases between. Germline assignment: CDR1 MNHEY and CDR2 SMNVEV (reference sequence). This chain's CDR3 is CASMGHLNYGYTF. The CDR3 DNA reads TGTGCCAGCATGGGACATCTCAACTATGGCTACACCTTC.

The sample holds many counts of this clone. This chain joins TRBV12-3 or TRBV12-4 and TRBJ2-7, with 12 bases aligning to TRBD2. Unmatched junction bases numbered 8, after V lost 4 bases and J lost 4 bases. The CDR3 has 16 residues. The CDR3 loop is CASSSHRTSGKYEQYF. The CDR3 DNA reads TGTGCCAGCAGTTCCCACCGGACTAGCGGGAAGTACGAGCAGTACTTC.

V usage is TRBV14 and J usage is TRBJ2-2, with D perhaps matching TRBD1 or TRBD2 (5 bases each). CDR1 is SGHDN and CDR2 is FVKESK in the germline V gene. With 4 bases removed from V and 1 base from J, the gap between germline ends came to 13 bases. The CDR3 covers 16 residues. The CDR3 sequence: CASSPAGARNTGELFF. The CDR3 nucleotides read TGTGCCAGCAGCCCGGCCGGGGCAAGGAACACCGGGGAGCTGTTTTTT.

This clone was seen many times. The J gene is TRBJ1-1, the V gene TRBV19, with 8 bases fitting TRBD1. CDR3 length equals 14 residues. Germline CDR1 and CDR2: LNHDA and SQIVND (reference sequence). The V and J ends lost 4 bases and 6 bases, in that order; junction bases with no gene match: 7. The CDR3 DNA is TGTGCCAGTAGTACGTCAGGGGGCTGGGCTGAAGCTTTCTTT. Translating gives CASSTSGGWAEAFF.

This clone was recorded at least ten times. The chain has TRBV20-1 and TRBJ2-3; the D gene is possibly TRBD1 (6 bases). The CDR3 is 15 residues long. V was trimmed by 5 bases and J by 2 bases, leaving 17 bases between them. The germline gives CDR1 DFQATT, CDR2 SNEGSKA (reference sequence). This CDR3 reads CSAPESGVPTDTQYF. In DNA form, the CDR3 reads TGCAGTGCTCCCGAATCAGGGGTTCCCACAGATACGCAGTATTTT.